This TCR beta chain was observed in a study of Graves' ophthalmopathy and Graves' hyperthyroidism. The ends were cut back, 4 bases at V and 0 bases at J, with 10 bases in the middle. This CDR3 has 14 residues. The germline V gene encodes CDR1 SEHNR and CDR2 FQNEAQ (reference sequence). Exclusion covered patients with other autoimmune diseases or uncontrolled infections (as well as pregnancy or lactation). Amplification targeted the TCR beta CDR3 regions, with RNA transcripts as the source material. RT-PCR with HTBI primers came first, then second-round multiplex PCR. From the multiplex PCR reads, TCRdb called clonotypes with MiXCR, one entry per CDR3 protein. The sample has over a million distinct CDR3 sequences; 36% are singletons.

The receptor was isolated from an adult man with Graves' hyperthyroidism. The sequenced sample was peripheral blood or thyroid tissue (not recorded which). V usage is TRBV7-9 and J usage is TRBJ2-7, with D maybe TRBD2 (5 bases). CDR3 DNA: TGTGCCAGCAGCTCCACGGGAATCTCCTACGAGCAGTACTTC. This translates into CASSSTGISYEQYF.